This T cell receptor (beta chain) was captured in a study of control samples from healthy donors and cancer patients. This clone was detected only once. Libraries were prepared by immunoSEQ multiplex PCR; TCRdb keeps only in-frame clonotypes and omits some of them. The data hold roughly 59,000 clones, with roughly 90% observed a single time. Germline V gene lookup returns CDR1 SGHNT and CDR2 YYREEE (reference sequence). The CDR3 runs 15 residues. J was trimmed by 5 bases and V by 4 bases; bases with no gene match: 4. This TCR was sampled from a man in his forties with colorectal cancer. Sequencing was performed on PBMCs. This chain uses TRBV5-4 with TRBJ2-1, with TRBD2 matching 12 bases. This chain's CDR3 is CASSVRLAGDNEQFF. In DNA, the CDR3 is TGTGCCAGCAGCGTACGACTAGCGGGAGACAATGAGCAGTTCTTC.